This passage covers 10 T cell receptor beta chains from one sample sequenced in a study of T-cell reconstitution after alpha-beta-depleted transplantation in children listed by TCRdb under 2016. The receptor library was made with PCR. Sequencing took place on an Illumina HiSeq 2500. TCR libraries were prepared with molecular barcoding, using unique molecular identifiers to normalize TCRbeta repertoire quantification. In TCRdb, the public reads were trimmed at Q25 with fastp and aligned with MiXCR, with productive beta chains retained. A single entry per CDR3 protein holds the most common genes and DNA from its merged rows. This sample is represented by a few hundred thousand distinct CDR3 sequences; approximately 9.7% of them were singletons. The ten biggest clones cover approximately 5.4% of the sample. Material: PBMCs from the stem cell graft donor, obtained from the stem cell graft. The source of these receptors is a human donor who donated a stem cell graft to a child with SCID.

This clonotype was found many times. J is TRBJ2-7 and V is TRBV28; possible D gene TRBD2, 5 bases. There are 15 residues in the CDR3. Germline values: CDR1 MDHEN, CDR2 SYDVKM. Trimming shortened V by 6 bases and J by 0 bases, and 15 bases separated the two germline ends. CDR3: CASSQSGRLSYEQYF. The CDR3 DNA reads TGTGCCAGCAGCCAGAGCGGCCGGCTCTCCTACGAGCAGTACTTC.

This clonotype was seen ten or more times. The chain joins TRBV5-6 to TRBJ2-3; D unresolved. Trimming removed 0 bases from V and 2 bases from J, with 7 bases in between. The CDR3 totals 14 residues. CDR1 is SGHDT, CDR2 YYEEEE, per germline. CDR3 in amino acids: CASSLDPNTDTQYF. CDR3 in DNA: TGTGCCAGCAGCTTGGATCCGAACACAGATACGCAGTATTTT.

This clonotype was seen just once. A single base separates this from a much larger clone, so it may be a read error. The chain is built from TRBV7-8 and TRBJ2-7; a weak D match, TRBD1 (5 bases). This CDR3 has 14 residues. Germline CDR1 reads SGHVS; CDR2 reads FQNEAQ. This chain's CDR3 is CASSLEAGQYEQHF. The CDR3 DNA follows: TGTGCCAGCAGCTTAGAAGCAGGGCAGTACGAGCAGCACTTC.

This clonotype was observed many times. The chain recombines TRBV28 with TRBJ2-1, with no clear D. The CDR3 is made up of 12 amino acids. V was cut by 4 bases and J by 7 bases, with 8 bases left in between. Germline loops: CDR1 MDHEN, CDR2 SYDVKM. The CDR3 spells CASSSYVNEQFF. The CDR3 DNA is TGTGCCAGCAGTTCCTACGTGAATGAGCAGTTCTTC.

This clonotype was counted many times. This sequence joins TRBV2 and TRBJ2-1; 10 bases line up with TRBD1. Trimming took 4 bases from V and 6 from J; bases not matched to a gene: 0. Per germline, CDR1 SNHLY and CDR2 FYNNEI. CDR3 size: 13 residues. CDR3 DNA: TGTGCCAGCAGTGGGACAGGGGGCAATGAGCAGTTCTTC. As protein: CASSGTGGNEQFF.

At least ten counts were recorded for this clonotype. The chain has TRBV3-1 and TRBJ2-2; D might be TRBD2 (7 bases). V was pared by 0 bases and J by 4 bases, with 15 bases between. Germline values: CDR1 LGHDT, CDR2 YNNKEL (reference sequence). The CDR3 contains 17 residues. The CDR3: CASSQDGGGVGTGELFF. The DNA for the CDR3 is TGTGCCAGCAGCCAAGATGGCGGGGGCGTCGGCACCGGGGAGCTGTTTTTT.

The sample holds many counts of this clonotype. The CDR3 DNA is TGCGCCAGCAGCTTGGGGATCCAGGGGGTTTCGCAGGGCTACACCTTC. Amino acid sequence: CASSLGIQGVSQGYTF. The rearrangement links TRBV5-1 to TRBJ1-2, with 7 nucleotides matching TRBD1. Germline V gene data show CDR1 as SGHRS and CDR2 as YFSETQ. After removal of 0 bases from V and 8 bases from J, the junction contained 13 bases not matched to a gene. The CDR3 loop spans 16 amino acids. Complete variable domain (other parts from reference TRBV5-1 and TRBJ1-2): KAGVTQTPRYLIKTRGQQVTLSCSPISGHRSVSWYQQTPGQGLQFLFEYFSETQRNKGNFPGRFSGRQFSNSRSEMNVSTLELGDSALYLCASSLGIQGVSQGYTFGSGTRLTVV.

This clonotype was detected many times. The chain combines TRBV19 with TRBJ1-1; D gene uncertain. Germline CDR1 is LNHDA and CDR2 is SQIVND (reference sequence). V was clipped by 6 bases and J by 0 bases, with 14 bases between them. The CDR3 has 15 residues. CDR3 coding DNA: TGTGCCAGTAGGCAATATGACACTTTGAACACTGAAGCTTTCTTT. Encoded protein: CASRQYDTLNTEAFF.

This clonotype was seen many times. J is TRBJ1-2 and V is TRBV20-1; TRBD1 aligns across 8 bases. CDR1 and CDR2 (germline): DFQATT, SNEGSKA (reference sequence). This CDR3 has 14 residues. V lost 2 bases and J lost 3; bases outside the gene matches: 5. CDR3 region: CSARSTGEDYGYTF. CDR3 DNA: TGCAGTGCTAGATCGACAGGGGAAGACTATGGCTACACCTTC.

The sample holds many counts of this clonotype. The chain joins TRBV7-9 to TRBJ1-6, with D maybe TRBD1 (5 bases). With 6 bases removed from V and 0 bases from J, the gap between germline ends came to 15 bases. The CDR3 sequence is 17 residues long. Germline CDR1 and CDR2: SEHNR and FQNEAQ (reference sequence). CDR3 in DNA: TGTGCCAGCAGTTCGGGACTCAGGAGCTCCTATAATTCACCCCTCCACTTT. Its translation is CASSSGLRSSYNSPLHF.